A selection of T cell receptor beta chains follows, all from one sample in a study of human T cells and chemical hapten exposure. One entry per CDR3 protein, called by TCRdb with MiXCR from the RACE reads. Of more than 70,000 distinct CDR3 sequences in the sample, roughly 12% were seen once. This specimen consisted of whole blood, obtained in connection with sensitization to the hapten diphenylcyclopropenone (DPC). The origin of the receptors is a woman aged 55-70 years with alopecia areata. Some clones in this sample may be carry-over from other donors' samples. CDR3s include the opening cysteine and the closing phenylalanine or tryptophan. The D gene is left open where the match is weak. Clone size is given for some rows only: seen once, a few or many times, or a class if the clone is expanded.

J gene: TRBJ1-2; V gene: TRBV9; clone size: .; D gene: .; CDR3 DNA: TGTGCCAGCAGTCCCGCAGGGACGGACGGCTACACCTTC; CDR3 protein: CASSPAGTDGYTF
J gene: TRBJ2-2; V gene: TRBV19; clone size: few; D gene: .; CDR3 DNA: TGTGCCAGTAGTATTAAGGCAAACACCGGGGAGCTGTTTTTT; CDR3 protein: CASSIKANTGELFF
J gene: TRBJ1-5; V gene: TRBV10-2; clone size: many; D gene: .; CDR3 DNA: TGCGCCAGCAGTGTGGCAGAAAGAAATCAGCCCCAGCATTTT; CDR3 protein: CASSVAERNQPQHF
J gene: TRBJ1-1; V gene: TRBV7-8; clone size: many; D gene: .; CDR3 DNA: TGTGCCAGCAGCCTTAACAAAGGGACGTCGGAGTGGGGTGAAGCTTTCTTT; CDR3 protein: CASSLNKGTSEWGEAFF
J gene: TRBJ1-2; V gene: TRBV3-1; clone size: few; D gene: .; CDR3 DNA: TGTGCCAGCAGCCCGAAAGCTCCTTATGGCTACACCTTC; CDR3 protein: CASSPKAPYGYTF
J gene: TRBJ2-2; V gene: TRBV11-2; clone size: many; D gene: TRBD1; CDR3 DNA: TGTGCCAGCAGCCGATTGACAGGGGGGGACACCGGGGAGCTGTTTTTT; CDR3 protein: CASSRLTGGDTGELFF
J gene: TRBJ2-7; V gene: TRBV7-2; clone size: .; D gene: TRBD2; CDR3 DNA: TGTGCCAGAAGAGGGACTAGCGGGGGGCATAGCTCCTACGAGCAGTACTTC; CDR3 protein: CARRGTSGGHSSYEQYF
J gene: TRBJ1-4; V gene: TRBV12-3/TRBV12-4; clone size: many; D gene: TRBD1; CDR3 DNA: TGTGCCAGCAGTTCCGGGACAGCTAGCCGAGGAGAAAAACTGTTTTTT; CDR3 protein: CASSSGTASRGEKLFF
J gene: TRBJ1-5; V gene: TRBV18; clone size: many; D gene: .; CDR3 DNA: TGTGCCAGCTCACCGGAGGGACGGGGGAGCAATCAGCCCCAGCATTTT; CDR3 protein: CASSPEGRGSNQPQHF
J gene: TRBJ1-2; V gene: TRBV27; clone size: many; D gene: TRBD1; CDR3 DNA: TGTGCCAGCAGTGTACAGGGGGCCAATCGGCATGGCTACACCTTC; CDR3 protein: CASSVQGANRHGYTF
J gene: TRBJ2-5; V gene: TRBV18; clone size: .; D gene: .; CDR3 DNA: TGTGCCAGCTCACCCGCAGGACAAGAGACCCAGTACTTC; CDR3 protein: CASSPAGQETQYF
J gene: TRBJ1-1; V gene: TRBV7-2; clone size: few; D gene: .; CDR3 DNA: TGTGCCAGCAGCTTAGCGCAAGGTCCTGAAGCTTTCTTT; CDR3 protein: CASSLAQGPEAFF
J gene: TRBJ2-7; V gene: TRBV20-1; clone size: .; D gene: .; CDR3 DNA: TGCAGTGCTAGTGCGGACTTAACCTTCGAGCAGTACTTC; CDR3 protein: CSASADLTFEQYF
J gene: TRBJ2-2; V gene: TRBV5-6; clone size: many; D gene: .; CDR3 DNA: TGTGCCAGCAGCTACGACACCGGGGAGCTGTTTTTT; CDR3 protein: CASSYDTGELFF
J gene: TRBJ2-3; V gene: TRBV20-1; clone size: few; D gene: TRBD2; CDR3 DNA: TGCAGTGCTGCACCGGGGGGGGGAGCAGATACGCAGTATTTT; CDR3 protein: CSAAPGGGADTQYF
J gene: TRBJ2-2; V gene: TRBV20-1; clone size: .; D gene: .; CDR3 DNA: TGCAGTGCTAGAGATCTCCTCGGGGATTCCAACACCGGGGAGCTGTTTTTT; CDR3 protein: CSARDLLGDSNTGELFF
J gene: TRBJ1-1; V gene: TRBV3-1; clone size: .; D gene: TRBD1; CDR3 DNA: TGTGCCAGCACATGGGCCGGACAGGGGGTGAACACTGAAGCTTTCTTT; CDR3 protein: CASTWAGQGVNTEAFF
J gene: TRBJ2-3; V gene: TRBV4-1; clone size: few; D gene: .; CDR3 DNA: TGCGCCAGCAGCCCGCACACAGATACGCAGTATTTT; CDR3 protein: CASSPHTDTQYF
J gene: TRBJ1-5; V gene: TRBV20-1; clone size: few; D gene: .; CDR3 DNA: TGCAGTGCTAGTGCGGACTCGGGGGGAAATCAGCCCCAGCATTTT; CDR3 protein: CSASADSGGNQPQHF
J gene: TRBJ2-3; V gene: TRBV5-1; clone size: .; D gene: TRBD2; CDR3 DNA: TGCGCCAGCAGCCCCCGGGGAGGGGTGAGGGCAGATACGCAGTATTTT; CDR3 protein: CASSPRGGVRADTQYF
J gene: TRBJ1-2; V gene: TRBV6-2/TRBV6-3; clone size: many; D gene: .; CDR3 DNA: TGTGCCAGCAGTTATCTTCGCGCGGTCTACACCTTC; CDR3 protein: CASSYLRAVYTF
J gene: TRBJ2-7; V gene: TRBV20-1; clone size: .; D gene: .; CDR3 DNA: TGCAGTGCCCCGACGGGCGGTTGGGGCGAGCAGTACTTC; CDR3 protein: CSAPTGGWGEQYF
J gene: TRBJ2-5; V gene: TRBV3-1; clone size: few; D gene: .; CDR3 DNA: TGTGCCAGCAGCCAAGCGCCTAGCCCTCTTCAAGAGACCCAGTACTTC; CDR3 protein: CASSQAPSPLQETQYF
J gene: TRBJ1-2; V gene: TRBV6-5; clone size: many; D gene: TRBD1; CDR3 DNA: TGTGCCAGTCTCACCCTCCGGGACAGGGTTCGCGGCTACACCTTC; CDR3 protein: CASLTLRDRVRGYTF
J gene: TRBJ1-6; V gene: TRBV7-6; clone size: few; D gene: .; CDR3 DNA: TGTGCCAGCAGCTTAGAGAGTGGGCAGGGAGTTGGTTCACCCCTCCACTTT; CDR3 protein: CASSLESGQGVGSPLHF
J gene: TRBJ1-2; V gene: TRBV29-1; clone size: few; D gene: TRBD1; CDR3 DNA: TGCAGCGTTGAAGCCGGGGCAGGGGGCCTCTATGGCTACACCTTC; CDR3 protein: CSVEAGAGGLYGYTF
J gene: TRBJ1-4; V gene: TRBV7-2; clone size: .; D gene: .; CDR3 DNA: TGTGCCAGCAGCTTGCCGGGGCCTGAAAAACTGTTTTTT; CDR3 protein: CASSLPGPEKLFF
J gene: TRBJ1-1; V gene: TRBV7-3; clone size: few; D gene: .; CDR3 DNA: TGTGCCAGCAGCTTAAACAGGATCCGAACTGAAGCTTTCTTT; CDR3 protein: CASSLNRIRTEAFF
J gene: TRBJ1-2; V gene: TRBV5-1; clone size: .; D gene: .; CDR3 DNA: TGCGCCAGCAGCTTGAAGGTTGACTATGGCTACACCTTC; CDR3 protein: CASSLKVDYGYTF
J gene: TRBJ2-7; V gene: TRBV5-6; clone size: few; D gene: .; CDR3 DNA: TGTGCCAGCAGCTTCGCGCGGTACGAGCAGTACTTC; CDR3 protein: CASSFARYEQYF
J gene: TRBJ2-2; V gene: TRBV11-1; clone size: few; D gene: .; CDR3 DNA: TGTGCCAGCAGCTTATCCCTGGGTATTGCCGGGGAGCTGTTTTTT; CDR3 protein: CASSLSLGIAGELFF
J gene: TRBJ2-1; V gene: TRBV4-1; clone size: many; D gene: .; CDR3 DNA: TGCGCCAGCAGCCACCAAAACAATGAGCAGTTCTTC; CDR3 protein: CASSHQNNEQFF